This TCR beta chain was captured by sequencing in a study of OX40 agonist ivuxolimab in advanced cancers. Study-level results: Those patients achieving a partial response at 0.1-3.0 mg/kg showed among the lowest clonal expansion.

A remark on this clone: Its antigen is unknown.

Sequencing used immunoSEQ multiplex PCR; TCRdb keeps in-frame clones, though not all of them. The sample lists tens of thousands of clones; 85% were seen once. Losses at the gene ends were 5 bases for V and 6 bases for J; bases not matched to a gene: 8. Germline V lookup: CDR1 PRHDT, CDR2 FYEKMQ (reference sequence). This CDR3 contains 15 residues. The origin of this receptor is an adult with an advanced solid tumor such as melanoma, head and neck, liver or kidney cancer. The chain links TRBV13 to TRBJ2-3, with 10 bases fitting TRBD2. The specimen comprised CD4+ or CD8+ T cells sorted from blood, sampled in a trial of the OX40 agonist ivuxolimab. This CDR3 is CASSTGAGGKDTQYF. In DNA, the CDR3 is TGTGCCAGCAGCACCGGAGCGGGGGGGAAGGATACGCAGTATTTT.